Listed below are T cell receptor beta chains from one sample, sequenced in a study of blood T cell repertoires in COVID-19. Using immunoSEQ multiplex PCR, the repertoire was profiled, and TCRdb retains in-frame clones only, with some absent. The repertoire consists of fewer than 30,000 clones, with over 85% occurring once and the leading ten covering 8%. The sample consisted of peripheral blood. These receptors were obtained from a human donor in a cohort sampled during active COVID-19. Each CDR3 is given with its conserved first and last residue. Expanded clones are given a class, and other clones once, few, many or no size at all.

V | size | CDR3
TRBV7-6 | - | CASSLSANLVPQPQHF
TRBV30 | - | CAWSGDRQNTEAFF
TRBV7-2 | - | CASSIDRGAGDTQYF
TRBV7-9 | few | CASSFRDRLYGYTF
TRBV6-5 | - | CASRTADRGNTEAFF
TRBV5-4 | - | CASSLAGTRHNEQFF
TRBV6-2/TRBV6-3 | - | CASSKTFGQGNGGYTF
TRBV5-1 | - | CASSLDPAYNEQFF
TRBV2 | - | CASTLWASGNTIYF
TRBV6-6 | - | CASSYSTGEGGYTF
TRBV12-2 | - | CASRLAHGLAGGFTGELFF
TRBV11-3 | - | CASSPGTGRNSPLHF
TRBV6-5 | - | CASGQSNVVEQYF
TRBV9 | - | CASSALPGQGAYGYTF
TRBV10-3 | - | CAISGTGGNGYTF
TRBV10-3 | - | CATGTGSQSF
TRBV28 | - | CASSLSFSGEQYF
TRBV3-1/TRBV3-2 | - | CATCDSGEKLFF
TRBV4-1 | - | CASSPIPQGRYNEQFF
TRBV11-2 | - | CASSLNDQGGQETQYF
TRBV30 | - | CAWSQSGANVLTF
TRBV9 | - | CASSVGAGVEQYF
TRBV11-1 | - | CASSLVQLAGVETQYF
TRBV9 | - | CASSARGDRGALYEQYF
TRBV5-4 | - | CASSPGTSGGPNTGELFF
TRBV15 | few | CATSRTRDGGVDF
TRBV28 | once | CASIPPGQGNSEQYF
TRBV28 | - | CASSRWDRGSAVSAQHF
TRBV5-4 | - | CASSFEQPAVEQFF
TRBV28 | - | CASSFEQGGEKLFF
TRBV3-1/TRBV3-2 | - | CASSLFGGGLFF
TRBV7-9 | - | CASSRTSGTGELFF
TRBV28 | - | CASSFPSGADTQYF
TRBV28 | - | CASSPPPGTGGMADTQYF
TRBV3-1/TRBV3-2 | - | CASSLEGGREKLFF
TRBV3-1/TRBV3-2 | - | CASSPSGGASYGYTF
TRBV7-2 | - | CASNNRVGGNTEAFF
TRBV7-2 | - | CASSLGGRGTNSPLHF
TRBV7-9 | - | CASSHAGETQYF
TRBV19 | - | CASSIPDRITGANVLTF
TRBV3-1/TRBV3-2 | - | CASSASGEQFF
TRBV27 | once | CASNLGTSGNTDTQYF
TRBV27 | - | CASSLSTTGRNYGYTF
TRBV5-8 | - | CASSTGFLSHEQYF
TRBV11-2 | - | CASSPGQGVLEKLFF
TRBV24-1 | - | CATSDSTVLEQPQHF